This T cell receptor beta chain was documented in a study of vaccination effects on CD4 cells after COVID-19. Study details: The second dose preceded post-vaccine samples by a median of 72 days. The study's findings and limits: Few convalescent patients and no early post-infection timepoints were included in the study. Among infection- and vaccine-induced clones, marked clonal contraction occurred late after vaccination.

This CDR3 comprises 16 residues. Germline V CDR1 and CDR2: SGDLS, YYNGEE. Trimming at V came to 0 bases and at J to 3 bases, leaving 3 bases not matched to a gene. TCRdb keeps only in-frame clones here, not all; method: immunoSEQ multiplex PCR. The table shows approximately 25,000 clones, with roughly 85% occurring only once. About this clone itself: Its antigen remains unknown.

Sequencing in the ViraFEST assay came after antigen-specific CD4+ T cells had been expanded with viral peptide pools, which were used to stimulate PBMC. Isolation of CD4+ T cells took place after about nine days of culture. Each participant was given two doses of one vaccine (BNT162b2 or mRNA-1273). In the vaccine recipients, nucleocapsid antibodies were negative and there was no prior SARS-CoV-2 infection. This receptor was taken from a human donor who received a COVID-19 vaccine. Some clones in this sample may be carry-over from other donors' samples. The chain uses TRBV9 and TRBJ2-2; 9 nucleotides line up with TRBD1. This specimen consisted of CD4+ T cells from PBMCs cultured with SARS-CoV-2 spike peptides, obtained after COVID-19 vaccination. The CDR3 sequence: CASSVGQGGYTGELFF. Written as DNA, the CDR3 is TGTGCCAGCAGCGTAGGACAGGGGGGCTACACCGGGGAGCTGTTTTTT.